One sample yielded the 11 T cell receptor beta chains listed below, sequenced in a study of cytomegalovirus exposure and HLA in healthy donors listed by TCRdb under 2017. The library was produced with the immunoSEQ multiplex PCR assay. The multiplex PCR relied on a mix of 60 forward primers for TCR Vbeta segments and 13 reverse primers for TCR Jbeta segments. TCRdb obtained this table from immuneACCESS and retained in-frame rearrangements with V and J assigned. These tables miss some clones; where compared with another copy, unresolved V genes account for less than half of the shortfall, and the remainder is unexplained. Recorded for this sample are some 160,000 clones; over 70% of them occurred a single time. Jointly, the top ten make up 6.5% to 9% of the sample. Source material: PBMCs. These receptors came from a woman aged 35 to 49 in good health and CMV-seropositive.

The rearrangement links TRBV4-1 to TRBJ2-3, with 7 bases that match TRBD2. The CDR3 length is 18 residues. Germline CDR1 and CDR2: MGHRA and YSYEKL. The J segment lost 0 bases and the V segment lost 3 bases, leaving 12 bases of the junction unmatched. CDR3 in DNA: TGCGCCAGCAGCCAGGCTGGTCTAGCGGAGCCTAGCACAGATACGCAGTATTTT. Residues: CASSQAGLAEPSTDTQYF.

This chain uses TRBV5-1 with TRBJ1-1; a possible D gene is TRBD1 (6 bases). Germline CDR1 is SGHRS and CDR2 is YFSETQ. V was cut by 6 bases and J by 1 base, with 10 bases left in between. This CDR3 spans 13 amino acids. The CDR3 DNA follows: TGCGCCAGCACGAAACAGGGGAACACTGAAGCTTTCTTT. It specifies CASTKQGNTEAFF.

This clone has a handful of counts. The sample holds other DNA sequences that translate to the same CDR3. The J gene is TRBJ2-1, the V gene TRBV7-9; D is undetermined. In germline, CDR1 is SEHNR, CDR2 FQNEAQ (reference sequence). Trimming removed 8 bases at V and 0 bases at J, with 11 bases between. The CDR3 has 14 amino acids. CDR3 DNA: TGTGCCAGCGAGTCGAAAAGCTCCTACAATGAGCAGTTCTTC. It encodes CASESKSSYNEQFF.

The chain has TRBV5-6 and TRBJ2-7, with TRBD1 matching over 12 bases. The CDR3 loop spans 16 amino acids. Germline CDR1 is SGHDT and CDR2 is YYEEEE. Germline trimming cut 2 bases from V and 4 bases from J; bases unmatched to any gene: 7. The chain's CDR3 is CASSFGTGGAWYEQYF. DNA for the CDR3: TGTGCCAGCAGCTTCGGGACAGGGGGCGCTTGGTACGAGCAGTACTTC.

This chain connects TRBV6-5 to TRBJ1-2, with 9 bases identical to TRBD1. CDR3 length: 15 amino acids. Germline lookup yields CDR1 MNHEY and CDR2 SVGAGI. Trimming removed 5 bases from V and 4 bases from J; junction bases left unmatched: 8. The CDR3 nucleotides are TGTGCCAGCAGTACAGGGGGCGCTTATTTCTATGGCTACACCTTC. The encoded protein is CASSTGGAYFYGYTF.

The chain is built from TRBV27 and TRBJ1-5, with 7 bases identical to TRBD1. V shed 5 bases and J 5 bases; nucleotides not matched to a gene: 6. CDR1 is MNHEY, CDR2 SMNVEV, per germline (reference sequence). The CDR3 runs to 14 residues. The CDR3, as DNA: TGTGCCAGCAGTGAACAGGGGTCCGATCAGCCCCAGCATTTT. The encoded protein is CASSEQGSDQPQHF.

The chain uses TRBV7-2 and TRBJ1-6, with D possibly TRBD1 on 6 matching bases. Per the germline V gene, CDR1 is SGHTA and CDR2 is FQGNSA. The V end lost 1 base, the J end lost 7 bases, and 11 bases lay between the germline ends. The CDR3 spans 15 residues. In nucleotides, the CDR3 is TGTGCCAGCAGCTTAGAGGGGACAAACAATTCACCCCTCCACTTT. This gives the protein CASSLEGTNNSPLHF. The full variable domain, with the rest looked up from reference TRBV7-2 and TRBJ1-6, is GAGVSQSPSNKVTEKGKDVELRCDPISGHTALYWYRQSLGQGLEFLIYFQGNSAPDKSGLPSDRFSAERTGGSVSTLTIQRTQQEDSAVYLCASSLEGTNNSPLHFGNGTRLTVT.

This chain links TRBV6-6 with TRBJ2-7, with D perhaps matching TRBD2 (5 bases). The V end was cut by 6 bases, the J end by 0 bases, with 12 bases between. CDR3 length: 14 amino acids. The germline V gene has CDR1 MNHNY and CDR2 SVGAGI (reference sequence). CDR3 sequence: CASRPTISSYEQYF. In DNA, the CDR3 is TGTGCCAGCAGGCCGACTATAAGCTCCTACGAGCAGTACTTC.

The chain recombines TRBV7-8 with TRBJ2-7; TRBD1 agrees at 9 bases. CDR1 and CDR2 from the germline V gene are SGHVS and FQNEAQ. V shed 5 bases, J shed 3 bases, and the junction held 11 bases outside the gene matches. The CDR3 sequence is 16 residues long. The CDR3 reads CASSQGSPGQGYEQYF. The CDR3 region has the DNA TGTGCCAGCAGCCAGGGCAGTCCGGGACAGGGCTACGAGCAGTACTTC. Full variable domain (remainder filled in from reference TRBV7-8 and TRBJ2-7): GAGVSQSPRYKVAKRGQDVALRCDPISGHVSLFWYQQALGQGPEFLTYFQNEAQLDKSGLPSDRFFAERPEGSVSTLKIQRTQQEDSAVYLCASSQGSPGQGYEQYFGPGTRLTVT.

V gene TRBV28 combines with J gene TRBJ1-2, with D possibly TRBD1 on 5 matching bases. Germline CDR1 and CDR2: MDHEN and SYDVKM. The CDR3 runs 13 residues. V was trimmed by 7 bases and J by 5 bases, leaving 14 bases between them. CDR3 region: CASKVSGTYGYTF. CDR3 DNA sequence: TGTGCCAGCAAAGTTAGCGGGACTTATGGCTACACCTTC.

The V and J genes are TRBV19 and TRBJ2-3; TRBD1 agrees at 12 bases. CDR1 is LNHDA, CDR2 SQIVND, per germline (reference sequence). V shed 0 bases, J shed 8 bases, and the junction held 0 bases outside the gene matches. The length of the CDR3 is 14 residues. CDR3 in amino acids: CASSIEGQGATQYF. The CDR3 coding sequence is TGTGCCAGTAGTATAGAGGGACAGGGGGCTACGCAGTATTTT.